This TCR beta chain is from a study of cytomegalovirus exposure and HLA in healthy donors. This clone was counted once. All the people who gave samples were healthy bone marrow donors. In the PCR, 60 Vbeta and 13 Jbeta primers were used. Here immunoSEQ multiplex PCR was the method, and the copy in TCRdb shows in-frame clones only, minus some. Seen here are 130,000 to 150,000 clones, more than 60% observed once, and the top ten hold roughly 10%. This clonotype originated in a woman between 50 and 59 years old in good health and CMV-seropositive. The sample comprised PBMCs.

The CDR3 bases are TGTGCCAGCAGTGACCCCGCCAGGATGCAAGGCCCCCTCTATGGCTACACCTTC. Protein sequence: CASSDPARMQGPLYGYTF. J is TRBJ1-2 and V is TRBV28; no firm D call. Germline V CDR1 and CDR2: MDHEN, SYDVKM. This CDR3 has 18 residues. The V end was cut by 5 bases, the J end by 4 bases, with 26 bases between.